The clone carrying this TCR beta chain has a handful of counts. Its antigen remains unknown. Time point given: patch test 2, 6 weeks after DPC sensitization. Treatment given: therapeutic diphenylcyclopropenone sensitization with weekly scalp DPC. The library tagged individual cDNA molecules with unique molecular identifiers. MiXCR, applied by TCRdb to the RACE reads, yields one record per CDR3 protein. The top ten hold just over 2% of the sample, which has over 85,000 distinct CDR3 sequences, 9% to 9.5% seen once. These data come from a study of human T cells and chemical hapten exposure. At the level of the study: Slight differences in pooled library volume were the main source of varying TCR yields across samples. Study-wide points: Alopecia in the donors means their immune response may deviate from healthy people's. Sensitizing to DPC left TCRs with a frequency above 1 in 1000 unaltered.

Trimming at V came to 6 bases and at J to 9 bases, leaving 8 bases not matched to a gene. The CDR3 runs 14 residues. The chain couples TRBV12-3 or TRBV12-4 to TRBJ1-6, with TRBD1 identical over 7 bases. The sample here was whole blood, taken in connection with sensitization to the hapten diphenylcyclopropenone (DPC). This receptor was obtained from a woman in her thirties or forties with alopecia areata. Some clones in this sample may be carry-over from other donors' samples. CDR3 nucleotides: TGTGCCAGCAGCGGTCGACAGGGTGGTTCACCCCTCCACTTT. Its protein is CASSGRQGGSPLHF.